This TCR beta chain was sequenced in a study of shared clonotypes between healthy human individuals. Study as a whole: CD8 memory received one plate per donor, CD8 naive two, CD4 memory three and CD4 naive three.

As for this clone: The antigen remains undetermined.

Regarding the study as a whole: Generation probabilities of non-shared clonotypes were lower (relative to those shared by all four donors).

Memory CD4+ cells were the fraction left after CD45RA+ naive selection. The table came from immunoSEQ multiplex PCR; TCRdb's copy has only in-frame clones and leaves some out. Counted here are roughly 520,000 clones, approximately 95% occurring once; the ten biggest clones make up around 0.067%. Sample: naive CD4+ T cells sorted from blood. Subset described: CD45RA+ positively selected. The receptor was derived from a woman in her 30s in good health.

This chain's CDR3 is CASSLGEPRRTEAFF. In DNA, the CDR3 is TGCGCCAGCAGCTTGGGGGAACCCCGACGCACTGAAGCTTTCTTT. The V call is TRBV5-1, the J call TRBJ1-1; D not resolved. This CDR3 is 15 amino acids long. CDR1 SGHRS and CDR2 YFSETQ come from the germline V gene. The ends were cut back, 0 bases at V and 4 bases at J, with 13 bases in the middle.